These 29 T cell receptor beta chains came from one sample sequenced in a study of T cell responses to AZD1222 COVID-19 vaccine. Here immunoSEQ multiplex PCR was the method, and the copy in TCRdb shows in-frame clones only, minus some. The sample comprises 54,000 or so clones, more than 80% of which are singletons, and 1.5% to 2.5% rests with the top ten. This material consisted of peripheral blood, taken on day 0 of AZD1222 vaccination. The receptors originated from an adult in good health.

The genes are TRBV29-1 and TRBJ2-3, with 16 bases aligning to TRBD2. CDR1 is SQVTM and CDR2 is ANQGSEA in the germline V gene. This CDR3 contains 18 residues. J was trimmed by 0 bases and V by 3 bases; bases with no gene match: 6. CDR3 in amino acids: CSVEGTSGRGASTDTQYF. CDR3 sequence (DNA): TGCAGCGTTGAGGGGACTAGCGGGAGGGGCGCTAGCACAGATACGCAGTATTTT.

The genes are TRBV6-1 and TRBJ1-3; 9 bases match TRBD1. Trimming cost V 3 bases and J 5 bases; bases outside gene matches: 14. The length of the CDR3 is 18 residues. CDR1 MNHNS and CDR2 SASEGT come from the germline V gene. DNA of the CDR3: TGTGCCAGCAGTGAGAGACCGACAGGGACAGGGAGGAGAAACACCATATATTTT. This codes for CASSERPTGTGRRNTIYF.

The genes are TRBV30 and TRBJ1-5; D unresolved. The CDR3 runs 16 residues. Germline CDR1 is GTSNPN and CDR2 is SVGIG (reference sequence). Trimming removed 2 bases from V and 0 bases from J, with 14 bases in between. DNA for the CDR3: TGTGCCTGGAGTCAAACCTCAGGCCCTAGCAATCAGCCCCAGCATTTT. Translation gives CAWSQTSGPSNQPQHF.

CDR3 sequence: CASSSGTWSNQPQHF. The CDR3 DNA sequence: TGTGCCAGCAGTTCGGGCACTTGGAGCAATCAGCCCCAGCATTTT. The genes are TRBV28 and TRBJ1-5; D unclear. The germline CDR1 and CDR2 sequences are MDHEN and SYDVKM. V lost 4 bases and J lost 1, with 11 bases in between. The CDR3 extends over 15 amino acids.

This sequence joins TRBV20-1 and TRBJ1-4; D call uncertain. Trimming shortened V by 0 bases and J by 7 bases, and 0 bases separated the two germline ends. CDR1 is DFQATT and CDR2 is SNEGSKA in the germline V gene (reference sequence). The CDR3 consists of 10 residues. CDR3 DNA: TGCAGTGCTAGAGATGAAAAACTGTTTTTT. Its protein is CSARDEKLFF.

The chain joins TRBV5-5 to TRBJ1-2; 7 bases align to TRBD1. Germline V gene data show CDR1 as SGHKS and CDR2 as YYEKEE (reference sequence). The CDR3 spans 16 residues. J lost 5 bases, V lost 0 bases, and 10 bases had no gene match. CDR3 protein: CASSLDAGGNFYGYTF. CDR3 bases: TGTGCCAGCAGCTTGGATGCAGGGGGGAACTTTTATGGCTACACCTTC. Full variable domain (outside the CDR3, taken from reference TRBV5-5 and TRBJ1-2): DAGVTQSPTHLIKTRGQQVTLRCSPISGHKSVSWYQQVLGQGPQFIFQYYEKEERGRGNFPDRFSARQFPNYSSELNVNALLLGDSALYLCASSLDAGGNFYGYTFGSGTRLTVV.

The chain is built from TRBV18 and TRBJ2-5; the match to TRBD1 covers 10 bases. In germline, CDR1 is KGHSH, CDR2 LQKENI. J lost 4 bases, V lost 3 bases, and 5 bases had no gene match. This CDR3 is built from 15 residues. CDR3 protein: CASSPTGGSGETQYF. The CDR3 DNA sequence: TGTGCCAGCTCACCGACAGGGGGCTCGGGAGAGACCCAGTACTTC.

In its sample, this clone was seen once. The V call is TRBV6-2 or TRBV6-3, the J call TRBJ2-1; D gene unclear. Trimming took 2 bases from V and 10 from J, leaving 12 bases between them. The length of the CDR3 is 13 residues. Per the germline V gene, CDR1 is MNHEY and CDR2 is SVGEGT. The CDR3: CASSYGQLKEQFF. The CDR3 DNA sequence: TGTGCCAGCAGTTACGGCCAATTGAAGGAGCAGTTCTTC.

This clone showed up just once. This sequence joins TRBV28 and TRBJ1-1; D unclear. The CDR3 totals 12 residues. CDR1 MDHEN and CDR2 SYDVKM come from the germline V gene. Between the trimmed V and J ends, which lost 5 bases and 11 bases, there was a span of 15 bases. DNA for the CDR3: TGTGCCAGCAGTACTACGTCATACGAGGCTTTCTTT. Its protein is CASSTTSYEAFF.

The CDR3 loop reads CASSPLSGPQPQHF. In nucleotides, the CDR3 is TGTGCCAGCAGTCCCTTAAGTGGGCCTCAGCCCCAGCATTTT. The chain joins TRBV28 to TRBJ1-5; D call uncertain. Germline loops: CDR1 MDHEN, CDR2 SYDVKM. The CDR3 has 14 residues. Trimming left V 5 bases short and J 6 bases short, with 14 bases between.

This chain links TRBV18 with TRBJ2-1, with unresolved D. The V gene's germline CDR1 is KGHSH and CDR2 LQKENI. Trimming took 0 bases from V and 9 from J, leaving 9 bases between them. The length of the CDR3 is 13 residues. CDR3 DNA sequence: TGTGCCAGCTCACCACCTGGGGTGCCTGAGCAGTTCTTC. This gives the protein CASSPPGVPEQFF. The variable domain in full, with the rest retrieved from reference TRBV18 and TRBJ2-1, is NAGVMQNPRHLVRRRGQEARLRCSPMKGHSHVYWYRQLPEEGLKFMVYLQKENIIDESGMPKERFSAEFPKEGPSILRIQQVVRGDSAAYFCASSPPGVPEQFFGPGTRLTVL.

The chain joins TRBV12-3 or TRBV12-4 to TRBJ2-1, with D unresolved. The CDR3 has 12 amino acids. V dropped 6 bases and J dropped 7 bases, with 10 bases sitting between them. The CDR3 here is CASRFTVNEQFF. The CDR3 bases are TGTGCCAGCAGATTTACAGTAAATGAGCAGTTCTTC.

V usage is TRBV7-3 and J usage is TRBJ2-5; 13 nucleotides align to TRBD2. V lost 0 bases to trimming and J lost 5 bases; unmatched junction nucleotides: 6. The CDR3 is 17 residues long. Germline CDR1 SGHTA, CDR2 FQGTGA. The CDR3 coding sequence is TGTGCCAGCAGCTTAACGGGGACTAGCGGGATCAGTGAGACCCAGTACTTC. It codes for CASSLTGTSGISETQYF.

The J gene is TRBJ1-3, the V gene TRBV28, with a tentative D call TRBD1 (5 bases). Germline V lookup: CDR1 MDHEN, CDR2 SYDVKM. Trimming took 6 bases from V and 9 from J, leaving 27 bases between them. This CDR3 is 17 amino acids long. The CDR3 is CASRGAGRVVGASTIYF. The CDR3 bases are TGTGCCAGCAGAGGGGCAGGGAGGGTCGTCGGAGCGAGCACCATATATTTT.

For the CDR3, the DNA is TGTGCCAGCAGCTTATATTTGACGGAAGAGACCCAGTACTTC. It yields the protein CASSLYLTEETQYF. J is TRBJ2-5 and V is TRBV11-2; D is unresolved. Germline CDR1 and CDR2: SGHAT and FQNNGV. V was pared by 2 bases and J by 3 bases, with 10 bases between. The CDR3 sequence is 14 residues long.

Written as DNA, the CDR3 is TGTGCCAGTAGGATCCAACGGGAGGGTTCCACCGGGGAGCTGTTTTTT. This codes for CASRIQREGSTGELFF. The chain links TRBV19 to TRBJ2-2, with 8 bases identical to TRBD2. Germline V gene sequence: CDR1 LNHDA, CDR2 SQIVND (reference sequence). V was pared by 6 bases and J by 4 bases, with 10 bases of the junction left unmatched. The CDR3 covers 16 residues. Using reference TRBV19 and TRBJ2-2 for the parts outside the CDR3, the full variable domain is DGGITQSPKYLFRKEGQNVTLSCEQNLNHDAMYWYRQDPGQGLRLIYYSQIVNDFQKGDIAEGYSVSREKKESFPLTVTSAQKNPTAFYLCASRIQREGSTGELFFGEGSRLTVL.

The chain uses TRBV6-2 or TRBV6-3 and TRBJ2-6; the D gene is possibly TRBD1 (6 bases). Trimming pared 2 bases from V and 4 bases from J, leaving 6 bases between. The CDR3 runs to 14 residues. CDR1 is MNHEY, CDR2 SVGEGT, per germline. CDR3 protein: CASSYGGGANVLTF. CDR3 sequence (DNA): TGTGCCAGCAGTTACGGGGGCGGGGCCAACGTCCTGACTTTC.

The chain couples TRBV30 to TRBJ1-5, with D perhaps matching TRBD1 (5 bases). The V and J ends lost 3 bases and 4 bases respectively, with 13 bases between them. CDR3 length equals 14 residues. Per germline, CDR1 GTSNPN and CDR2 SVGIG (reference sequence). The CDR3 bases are TGTGCCTGGAGAGGTCGGGGGGAAAATCAGCCCCAGCATTTT. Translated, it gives CAWRGRGENQPQHF. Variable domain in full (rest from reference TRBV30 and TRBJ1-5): SQTIHQWPATLVQPVGSPLSLECTVEGTSNPNLYWYRQAAGRGLQLLFYSVGIGQISSEVPQNLSASRPQDRQFILSSKKLLLSDSGFYLCAWRGRGENQPQHFGDGTRLSIL.

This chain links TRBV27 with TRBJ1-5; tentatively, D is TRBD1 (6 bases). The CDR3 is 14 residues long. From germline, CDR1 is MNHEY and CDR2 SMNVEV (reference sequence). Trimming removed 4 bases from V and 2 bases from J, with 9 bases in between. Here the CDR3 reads CASSYRVGNQPQHF. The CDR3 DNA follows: TGTGCCAGCAGTTACAGGGTTGGCAATCAGCCCCAGCATTTT.

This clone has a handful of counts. The CDR3 coding sequence is TGTGCCAGCAGTTTATACCACCTCCGGGGGAGCAATCAGCCCCAGCATTTT. Translation: CASSLYHLRGSNQPQHF. The rearrangement uses TRBV28 and TRBJ1-5; D perhaps matches TRBD1 (5 bases). V dropped 1 base and J dropped 1 base, with 14 bases sitting between them. The CDR3 runs to 17 residues. Germline assignment: CDR1 MDHEN and CDR2 SYDVKM.

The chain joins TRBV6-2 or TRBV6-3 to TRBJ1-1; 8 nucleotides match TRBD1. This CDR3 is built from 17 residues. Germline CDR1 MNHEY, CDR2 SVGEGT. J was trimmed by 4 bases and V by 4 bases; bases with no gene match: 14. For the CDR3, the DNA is TGTGCCAGCAGTTTCCCCGACAGGGGATTGGCGAGCACTGAAGCTTTCTTT. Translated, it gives CASSFPDRGLASTEAFF.

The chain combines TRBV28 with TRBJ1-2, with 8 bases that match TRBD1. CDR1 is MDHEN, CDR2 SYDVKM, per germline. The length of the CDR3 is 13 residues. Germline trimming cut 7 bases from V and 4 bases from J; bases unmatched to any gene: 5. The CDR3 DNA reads TGTGCCAGCACCCGGACAGGGCCCTATGGCTACACCTTC. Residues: CASTRTGPYGYTF.

The CDR3 DNA follows: TGTGCCAGCAGTCTACAGGGCGCTAACTATGGCTACACCTTC. Its translation is CASSLQGANYGYTF. The J gene is TRBJ1-2, the V gene TRBV28, with a weak D call TRBD1 (6 bases). Trimming cost V 5 bases and J 0 bases, with 10 bases left between them. The CDR3 is made up of 14 amino acids. Per germline, CDR1 MDHEN and CDR2 SYDVKM.

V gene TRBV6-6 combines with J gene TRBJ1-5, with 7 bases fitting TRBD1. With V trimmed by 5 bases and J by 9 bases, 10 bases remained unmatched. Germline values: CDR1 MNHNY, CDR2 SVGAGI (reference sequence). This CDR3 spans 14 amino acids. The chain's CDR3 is CASSQGQTILPQHF. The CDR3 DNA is TGTGCCAGCAGTCAGGGACAGACTATTTTGCCCCAGCATTTT.

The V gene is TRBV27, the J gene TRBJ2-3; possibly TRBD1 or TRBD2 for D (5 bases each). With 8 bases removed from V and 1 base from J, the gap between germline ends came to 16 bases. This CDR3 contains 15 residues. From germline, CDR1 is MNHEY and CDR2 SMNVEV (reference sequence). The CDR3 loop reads CASAPFRGRTDTQYF. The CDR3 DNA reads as TGTGCCAGCGCCCCTTTTCGGGGACGCACAGATACGCAGTATTTT.

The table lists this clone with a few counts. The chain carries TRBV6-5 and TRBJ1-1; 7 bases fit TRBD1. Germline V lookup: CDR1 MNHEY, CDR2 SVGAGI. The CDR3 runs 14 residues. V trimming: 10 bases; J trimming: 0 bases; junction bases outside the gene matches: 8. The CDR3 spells CATTGANMNTEAFF. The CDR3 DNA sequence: TGTGCCACCACAGGGGCAAACATGAACACTGAAGCTTTCTTT.

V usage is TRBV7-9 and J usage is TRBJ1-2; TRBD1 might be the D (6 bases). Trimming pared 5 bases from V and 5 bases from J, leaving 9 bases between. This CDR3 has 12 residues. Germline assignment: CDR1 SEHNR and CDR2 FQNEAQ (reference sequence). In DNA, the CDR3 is TGTGCCAGCAGCCCAGGGGCGTATGGCTACACCTTC. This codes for CASSPGAYGYTF.

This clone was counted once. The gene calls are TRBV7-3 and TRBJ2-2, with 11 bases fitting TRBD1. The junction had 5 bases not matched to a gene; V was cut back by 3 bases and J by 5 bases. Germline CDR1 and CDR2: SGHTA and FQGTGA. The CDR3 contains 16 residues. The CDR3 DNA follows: TGTGCCAGCAGCTTCAGGACAGGGGGCTATACCGGGGAGCTGTTTTTT. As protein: CASSFRTGGYTGELFF. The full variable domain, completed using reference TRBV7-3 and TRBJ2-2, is GAGVSQTPSNKVTEKGKYVELRCDPISGHTALYWYRQSLGQGPEFLIYFQGTGAADDSGLPNDRFFAVRPEGSVSTLKIQRTERGDSAVYLCASSFRTGGYTGELFFGEGSRLTVL.

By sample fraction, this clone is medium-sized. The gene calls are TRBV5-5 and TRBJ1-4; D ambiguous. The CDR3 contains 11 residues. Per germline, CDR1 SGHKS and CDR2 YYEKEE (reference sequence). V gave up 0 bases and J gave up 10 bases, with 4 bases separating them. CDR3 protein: CASSLGRKLFF. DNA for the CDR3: TGTGCCAGCAGCTTGGGACGAAAACTGTTTTTT. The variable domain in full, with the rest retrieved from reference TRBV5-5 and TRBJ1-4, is DAGVTQSPTHLIKTRGQQVTLRCSPISGHKSVSWYQQVLGQGPQFIFQYYEKEERGRGNFPDRFSARQFPNYSSELNVNALLLGDSALYLCASSLGRKLFFGSGTQLSVL.